This T cell receptor beta chain was obtained from a study of T cell responses to AZD1222 COVID-19 vaccine. TCRdb's table, derived via immunoSEQ multiplex PCR, lists solely in-frame clones and lacks some. The sample lists tens of thousands of clones, roughly 89% seen once, with approximately 5% in the top ten. Overall study results and limits: Donors were largely white British and mainly female; clonal diversity was possibly underestimated. Seropositive AZD1222 recipients at baseline numbered only five or six. Researchers report vaccine-associated CD4 TCRs spanning spike, with dominance at 160-218 and 743-854.

Trimming removed 3 bases from V and 4 bases from J, with 13 bases in between. CDR1 is MNHEY and CDR2 is SMNVEV in the germline V gene (reference sequence). CDR3 length: 14 residues. A remark on this clone: The antigen remains undetermined.

The chain uses TRBV27 and TRBJ2-7; D is possibly TRBD2 (5 bases). The clonotype comes from an adult who received the AZD1222 COVID-19 vaccine. Source: peripheral blood, taken 28 days after the second AZD1222 dose. CDR3 sequence: CASSLEARVYEQYF. The CDR3 nucleotides read TGTGCCAGCAGTTTGGAGGCGCGGGTATACGAGCAGTACTTC.